The 10 T cell receptor beta chains below all came from one sample that was sequenced in a study of T cell repertoires in cytomegalovirus infection. Each CDR3 protein is one row after TCRdb ran MiXCR on the reads. This sample has roughly 990,000 distinct CDR3 sequences, with roughly 30% found just once. For these TCRs, the target antigens are not known. The material sequenced was cultured CD8+ T cells from PBMCs, taken from culture after CMV antigen stimulation. The receptors were sampled from a human donor in good health (CMV status not recorded). Some clones in this sample may be carry-over from other donors' samples.

In its sample, this clonotype was seen once. The V call is TRBV7-3, the J call TRBJ2-1, with 7 bases matching TRBD2. CDR1 and CDR2 from the germline V gene are SGHTA and FQGTGA. Losses at the gene ends were 2 bases for V and 2 bases for J; bases not matched to a gene: 6. This CDR3 has 16 amino acids. The CDR3 region is CASSLDGGEAYNEQFF. The CDR3 nucleotides read TGTGCCAGCAGCTTAGATGGGGGGGAAGCCTACAATGAGCAGTTCTTC.

A remark on this clonotype: This may come from a read error, since a much larger clone is one base off. The chain has TRBV12-3 or TRBV12-4 and TRBJ2-7; TRBD1 matches at 10 bases. This CDR3 region has 13 residues. The CDR3 here is CVSRAPGQGEQYF. The CDR3 DNA reads TGTGTCAGCAGAGCCCCGGGACAGGGGGAGCAGTACTTC.

Notes on this clonotype: At one end the junction does not follow the germline gene, possibly because of a read error. The chain is built from TRBV6-6 and TRBJ2-3, with D possibly being TRBD1 or TRBD2 (7 bases each). This CDR3 has 14 residues. Germline CDR1 and CDR2: MNHNY and SVGAGI (reference sequence). The CDR3 here is CASSKGGGTETQYF. DNA of the CDR3: TGTGCCAGCAGTAAGGGGGGGGGGACAGAAACGCAGTATTTT.

The J gene is TRBJ2-7, the V gene TRBV6-5; 7 bases are a match to TRBD1. CDR3 length: 15 amino acids. V trimming: 6 bases; J trimming: 7 bases; junction bases outside the gene matches: 15. CDR1 MNHEY and CDR2 SVGAGI come from the germline V gene. The CDR3 DNA reads as TGTGCCAGCAGGCCTTCGACAGGGCCCCTTGGGGAGCAGTACGTC. It specifies CASRPSTGPLGEQYV.

The rearrangement joins TRBV14 to TRBJ2-4; D is ambiguous. Trimming left V 3 bases short and J 8 bases short, with 8 bases between. The CDR3 length is 12 residues. The germline CDR1 and CDR2 sequences are SGHDN and FVKESK. CDR3 DNA sequence: TGTGCCAGCAGCCATGGAGAGGACATTCAGTACTTC. Its protein is CASSHGEDIQYF.

This clonotype showed up just a few times. The chain links TRBV10-3 to TRBJ2-5; 10 bases align to TRBD2. Germline V gene data show CDR1 as ENHRY and CDR2 as SYGVKD. CDR3 length equals 15 residues. The trim removed 3 bases at V and 5 bases at J, leaving 6 bases unmatched. CDR3 sequence: CAISDLEREGETQYF. The CDR3 DNA is TGTGCCATCAGTGACCTAGAGCGGGAGGGGGAGACCCAGTACTTC.

This chain joins TRBV4-3 and TRBJ2-3; D is possibly TRBD2 (6 bases). Between the trimmed V and J ends, which lost 4 bases and 2 bases, there was a span of 22 bases. CDR1 and CDR2 (germline): LGHNA, YSLEER. This CDR3 region has 18 residues. As DNA, the CDR3 is TGCGCCAGCAGCCTCTCCGAGACTAGTTTTTCAATCACAGATACGCAGTATTTT. Translated, it gives CASSLSETSFSITDTQYF.

The chain is built from TRBV20-1 and TRBJ2-1, with D perhaps matching TRBD1 (5 bases). Trimming took 5 bases from V and 0 from J, leaving 14 bases between them. Germline V lookup: CDR1 DFQATT, CDR2 SNEGSKA (reference sequence). The CDR3 loop spans 15 amino acids. The CDR3 DNA is TGCAGTGCTTCCCCAGGGTCGAGCTCCTACAATGAGCAGTTCTTC. Translation: CSASPGSSSYNEQFF.

This clonotype was counted a few times. The chain is built from TRBV20-1 and TRBJ1-5; no definite D call. Germline V gives CDR1 DFQATT, CDR2 SNEGSKA (reference sequence). The CDR3 is made up of 14 amino acids. V gave up 1 base and J gave up 3 bases, with 10 bases separating them. CDR3 DNA: TGCAGTGCTAGAGTGTTGGACTCCAATCAGCCCCAGCATTTT. As protein: CSARVLDSNQPQHF.

This chain connects TRBV7-6 to TRBJ1-1; D is uncertain. Germline V gene data show CDR1 as SGHVS and CDR2 as FNYEAQ. V dropped 0 bases and J dropped 1 base, with 9 bases sitting between them. This CDR3 is built from 15 residues. The CDR3 nucleotides are TGTGCCAGCAGCTTAGCTTGGGGAGGGAACACTGAAGCTTTCTTT. This encodes CASSLAWGGNTEAFF. Combining the CDR3 with reference TRBV7-6 and TRBJ1-1 gives the whole variable domain GAGVSQSPRYKVTKRGQDVALRCDPISGHVSLYWYRQALGQGPEFLTYFNYEAQQDKSGLPNDRFSAERPEGSISTLTIQRTEQRDSAMYRCASSLAWGGNTEAFFGQGTRLTVV.